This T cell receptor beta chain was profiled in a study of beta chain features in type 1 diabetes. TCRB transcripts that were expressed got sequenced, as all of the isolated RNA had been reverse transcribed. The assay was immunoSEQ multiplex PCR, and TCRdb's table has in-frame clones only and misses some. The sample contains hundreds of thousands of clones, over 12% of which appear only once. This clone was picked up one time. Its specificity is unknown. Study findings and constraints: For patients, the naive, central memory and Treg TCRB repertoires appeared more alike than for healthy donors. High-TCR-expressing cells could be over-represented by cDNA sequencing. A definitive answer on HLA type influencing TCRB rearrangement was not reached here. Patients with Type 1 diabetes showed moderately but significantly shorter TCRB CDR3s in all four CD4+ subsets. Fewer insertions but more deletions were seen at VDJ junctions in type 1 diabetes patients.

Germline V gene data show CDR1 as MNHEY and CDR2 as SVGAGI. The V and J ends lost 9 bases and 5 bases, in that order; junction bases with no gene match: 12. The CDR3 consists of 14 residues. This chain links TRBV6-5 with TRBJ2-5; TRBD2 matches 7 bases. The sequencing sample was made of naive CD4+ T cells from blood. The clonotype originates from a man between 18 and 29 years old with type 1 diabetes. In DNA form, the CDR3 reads TGTGCCAGTTTCGAGCGGGACTTCTCGGAGACCCAGTACTTC. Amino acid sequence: CASFERDFSETQYF.